These 10 T cell receptor beta chains were sequenced from one sample in a study of T cell repertoires in cytomegalovirus infection. Via MiXCR, TCRdb re-called the reads, giving one row per CDR3 protein. The table lists about 230,000 distinct CDR3 sequences, roughly 22% of them singletons. The material sequenced was CD8+ T cells from PBMCs. The source is a human donor in good health (CMV status not recorded). Some clones in this sample may be carry-over from other donors' samples.

The rearrangement uses TRBV13 and TRBJ2-7, with 13 nucleotides matching TRBD2. Germline assignment: CDR1 PRHDT and CDR2 FYEKMQ (reference sequence). CDR3 length: 16 residues. Trimming at V came to 4 bases and at J to 1 base, leaving 4 bases not matched to a gene. CDR3 nucleotide sequence: TGTGCCAGCAGCTCGACTAGCGGGGGGTTATCCTACGAGCAGTACTTC. Protein product: CASSSTSGGLSYEQYF.

The V and J genes are TRBV12-3 or TRBV12-4 and TRBJ1-2; D unresolved. The CDR3 is 13 amino acids. The ends were cut back, 8 bases at V and 8 bases at J, with 18 bases in the middle. The CDR3 here is CASHAASSGGYTF. The CDR3 DNA reads TGTGCCAGCCACGCGGCATCCTCGGGGGGCTACACCTTC.

This clonotype was counted ten times or more. This sequence joins TRBV7-8 and TRBJ1-2; TRBD1 matches 8 bases. From germline, CDR1 is SGHVS and CDR2 FQNEAQ. With V trimmed by 4 bases and J by 2 bases, 9 bases remained unmatched. The CDR3 loop spans 16 amino acids. The chain's CDR3 is CASSSTSTGVNYGYTF. As DNA, the CDR3 is TGTGCCAGCAGCTCCACCTCGACAGGGGTGAACTATGGCTACACCTTC.

This clonotype showed up just a few times. The chain uses TRBV6-5 and TRBJ1-2, with D perhaps TRBD1 (5 bases). Germline CDR1 and CDR2: MNHEY and SVGAGI. V dropped 5 bases and J dropped 7 bases, with 11 bases sitting between them. There are 12 residues in the CDR3. CDR3 region: CASSHPGGGYTF. DNA for the CDR3: TGTGCCAGCAGTCACCCGGGGGGTGGCTACACCTTC.

V is TRBV19 and J is TRBJ1-1, with a possible D match to TRBD1 (6 bases). V lost 8 bases, J lost 9 bases, and 19 bases lay in between. CDR1 is LNHDA, CDR2 SQIVND, per germline (reference sequence). The CDR3 sequence is 13 residues long. As DNA, the CDR3 is TGTGCCAGTCGCCTGGGGGGCCTGGCTAAAGCTTTCTTT. Protein sequence: CASRLGGLAKAFF.

Only a few counts were recorded for this clonotype. V usage is TRBV28 and J usage is TRBJ1-6; D uncertain. This CDR3 contains 8 residues. Deletions cut 10 bases from V and 15 bases from J, with 7 bases between. Germline lookup yields CDR1 MDHEN and CDR2 SYDVKM. The CDR3 sequence is CATSDLHF. The CDR3 nucleotides are TGTGCCACATCTGACCTCCACTTT.

The chain employs TRBV5-6 and TRBJ2-7; 7 positions match TRBD1. Germline V gives CDR1 SGHDT, CDR2 YYEEEE. Trimming cost V 0 bases and J 7 bases; bases outside gene matches: 7. The CDR3 runs 14 residues. CDR3 amino acids: CASSLGQGFGEQYF. The CDR3 DNA is TGTGCCAGCAGCTTGGGACAGGGCTTTGGGGAGCAGTACTTC.

This clonotype was observed a few times. CDR3 region: CASSQVWPGGEAFF. CDR3 nucleotides: TGCGCCAGCAGCCAAGTTTGGCCAGGGGGAGAAGCTTTCTTT. The genes are TRBV4-1 and TRBJ1-1, with 7 bases aligning to TRBD1. This CDR3 spans 14 amino acids. Trimming at V came to 1 base and at J to 8 bases, leaving 7 bases not matched to a gene. Germline CDR1 and CDR2: MGHRA and YSYEKL.

This clonotype was found many times. The J gene is TRBJ2-5, the V gene TRBV7-8; the D is unclear. V lost 8 bases to trimming and J lost 4 bases, with 17 bases between them. The CDR3 covers 14 residues. CDR1 is SGHVS and CDR2 is FQNEAQ in the germline V gene. The DNA for the CDR3 is TGTGCCAGCCACCGAAGGGCCTACGGAGAGACCCAGTACTTC. This sequence encodes CASHRRAYGETQYF.

A single count supports this clonotype. This chain uses TRBV2 with TRBJ1-1; possibly TRBD1 for D (6 bases). This CDR3 comprises 10 residues. Per the germline V gene, CDR1 is SNHLY and CDR2 is FYNNEI. V lost 8 bases and J lost 11, with 12 bases in between. The CDR3 protein is CASSGTRAFF. Written as DNA, the CDR3 is TGTGCCAGCTCCGGGACAAGGGCTTTCTTT. The variable domain in full, with the rest retrieved from reference TRBV2 and TRBJ1-1, is EPEVTQTPSHQVTQMGQEVILRCVPISNHLYFYWYRQILGQKVEFLVSFYNNEISEKSEIFDDQFSVERPDGSNFTLKIRSTKLEDSAMYFCASSGTRAFFGQGTRLTVV.